This T cell receptor beta chain was captured by sequencing in a study of glioma-infiltrating T cells. General study points: Non-neoplastic patients had below-expected tissue-blood divergence, while all gliomas exceeded expectation.

Amplification of TCR alpha and beta CDR3 regions from RNA used iRepertoire nested multiplex PCR. Each CDR3 protein is one row after TCRdb ran MiXCR on the multiplex PCR reads. The sample has fewer than 250,000 distinct CDR3 sequences; more than 25% are singletons. CDR1 is LNHDA, CDR2 SQIVND, per germline (reference sequence). The CDR3 runs 15 residues. Trimming took 2 bases from V and 2 from J; bases not matched to a gene: 5. Comment on this clonotype: Its antigen remains unidentified.

The receptor was isolated from a human donor with low-grade glioma or glioblastoma, undergoing nonglioma brain surgery, or in good health (not recorded which). Specimen: glioma tissue, nonneoplastic brain tissue, or PBMCs (not recorded which). The rearrangement joins TRBV19 to TRBJ1-2; 7 nucleotides line up with TRBD1. CDR3 residues: CASSILTGINYGYTF. DNA of the CDR3: TGTGCCAGTAGTATATTGACAGGGATAAACTATGGCTACACCTTC.